These 10 T cell receptor beta chains were all obtained from the same sample, sequenced in a study of technical replicates of blood from a handful of donors. The table came from immunoSEQ multiplex PCR; TCRdb's copy has only in-frame clones and leaves some out. The data show more than 65,000 clones, about 95% seen once. Sequencing was done on a sample of T cells isolated from PBMCs. The receptors stem from a human donor in good health.

The chain recombines TRBV29-1 with TRBJ2-7; 8 bases are a match to TRBD1. Germline V gene sequence: CDR1 SQVTM, CDR2 ANQGSEA. V was pared by 3 bases and J by 3 bases, with 7 bases of the junction left unmatched. The CDR3 runs 14 residues. DNA for the CDR3: TGCAGCGTTGAGGTTCCAGGGGGCATCTACGAGCAGTACTTC. Its protein product is CSVEVPGGIYEQYF.

The chain joins TRBV6-6 to TRBJ1-4; the match to TRBD1 covers 7 bases. Germline-derived CDR1 and CDR2 are MNHNY and SVGAGI (reference sequence). J was trimmed by 5 bases and V by 4 bases; bases with no gene match: 4. The CDR3 totals 14 residues. DNA of the CDR3: TGTGCCAGCAGTTCCGGGACAGTCAATGAAAAACTGTTTTTT. It specifies CASSSGTVNEKLFF.

This clone has a handful of counts. The J gene is TRBJ2-7, the V gene TRBV6-5; TRBD2 agrees at 12 bases. The CDR3 length is 15 residues. With 5 bases clipped from V and 2 bases from J, the junction kept 4 bases outside the gene matches. The V gene's germline CDR1 is MNHEY and CDR2 SVGAGI. In DNA, the CDR3 is TGTGCCAGCAGTCCTAGCGGGGGGGCCCCCTACGAGCAGTACTTC. Translation: CASSPSGGAPYEQYF.

The chain is built from TRBV27 and TRBJ1-2; TRBD1 is a possible D gene (6 bases). The CDR3 sequence is 12 residues long. CDR1 and CDR2 (germline): MNHEY, SMNVEV (reference sequence). V lost 6 bases and J 8 bases, leaving 13 bases between the germline ends. This CDR3 is CASRGTGRGYTF. CDR3 sequence (DNA): TGTGCCAGCAGGGGAACAGGGCGCGGCTACACCTTC.

V and J are TRBV19 and TRBJ1-5; perhaps TRBD1 as D (5 bases). Germline lookup yields CDR1 LNHDA and CDR2 SQIVND (reference sequence). Between the trimmed V and J ends, which lost 4 bases and 0 bases, there was a span of 7 bases. The CDR3 sequence is 14 residues long. CDR3 in amino acids: CASSTGFSNQPQHF. The CDR3 DNA follows: TGTGCCAGTAGTACAGGGTTTAGCAATCAGCCCCAGCATTTT.

This chain links TRBV30 with TRBJ2-1, with D perhaps matching TRBD1 (5 bases). V lost 5 bases, J lost 4 bases, and 12 bases lay in between. The CDR3 spans 13 residues. The germline gives CDR1 GTSNPN, CDR2 SVGIG (reference sequence). The CDR3 DNA is TGTGCCTGGTCCCAGGGTCTTTACAATGAGCAGTTCTTC. It is translated as CAWSQGLYNEQFF. The full variable domain, completed using reference TRBV30 and TRBJ2-1, is SQTIHQWPATLVQPVGSPLSLECTVEGTSNPNLYWYRQAAGRGLQLLFYSVGIGQISSEVPQNLSASRPQDRQFILSSKKLLLSDSGFYLCAWSQGLYNEQFFGPGTRLTVL.

The CDR3 region is CASSIDRGRVGNTEAFF. The CDR3 DNA sequence: TGCGCCAGCAGTATCGACAGGGGGCGGGTGGGGAACACTGAAGCTTTCTTT. J is TRBJ1-1 and V is TRBV5-1; 10 positions agree with TRBD1. In germline, CDR1 is SGHRS, CDR2 YFSETQ. V lost 5 bases, J lost 1 base, and 11 bases stayed unmatched. The CDR3 consists of 17 residues.

The gene calls are TRBV19 and TRBJ1-2; 10 positions match TRBD1. The ends lost 3 bases at V and 6 bases at J; junction bases unmatched: 1. CDR3 size: 13 residues. The germline V gene encodes CDR1 LNHDA and CDR2 SQIVND (reference sequence). CDR3 nucleotides: TGTGCCAGTAGTATTGGGACAGGGGATGGCTACACCTTC. This sequence encodes CASSIGTGDGYTF.

The chain employs TRBV27 and TRBJ2-1, with TRBD2 matching over 9 bases. This CDR3 has 15 residues. CDR1 MNHEY and CDR2 SMNVEV come from the germline V gene (reference sequence). V lost 5 bases to trimming and J lost 5 bases; unmatched junction nucleotides: 7. This CDR3 is CASSLSGSFHNEQFF. The DNA of the CDR3 is TGTGCCAGCAGTCTTAGCGGGAGCTTCCACAATGAGCAGTTCTTC.

This clone was seen just once. The chain uses TRBV13 and TRBJ1-2; 7 bases align to TRBD1. This CDR3 has 13 residues. V lost 3 bases and J lost 6; bases outside the gene matches: 4. Germline V gene lookup returns CDR1 PRHDT and CDR2 FYEKMQ (reference sequence). Written as DNA, the CDR3 is TGTGCCAGCAGCTTGGGGACAGCGGATGGCTACACCTTC. Translated, it gives CASSLGTADGYTF.